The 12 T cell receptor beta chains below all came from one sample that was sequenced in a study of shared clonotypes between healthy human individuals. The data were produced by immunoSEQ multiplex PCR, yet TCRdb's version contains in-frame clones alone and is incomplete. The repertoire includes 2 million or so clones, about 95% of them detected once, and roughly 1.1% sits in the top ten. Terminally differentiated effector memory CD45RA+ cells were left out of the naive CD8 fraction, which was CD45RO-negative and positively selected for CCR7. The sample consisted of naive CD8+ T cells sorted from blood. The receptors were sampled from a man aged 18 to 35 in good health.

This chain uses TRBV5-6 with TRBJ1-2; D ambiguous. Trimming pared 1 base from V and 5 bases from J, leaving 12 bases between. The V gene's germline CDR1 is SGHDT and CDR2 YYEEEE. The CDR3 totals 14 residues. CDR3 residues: CASSLKDLPYGYTF. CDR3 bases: TGTGCCAGCAGCTTGAAGGATTTGCCTTATGGCTACACCTTC.

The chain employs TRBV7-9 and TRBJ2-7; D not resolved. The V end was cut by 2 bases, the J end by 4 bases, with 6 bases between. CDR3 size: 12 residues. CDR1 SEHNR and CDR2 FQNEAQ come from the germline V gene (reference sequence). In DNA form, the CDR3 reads TGTGCCAGCAGCTTATGGTTTTACGAGCAGTACTTC. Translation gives CASSLWFYEQYF. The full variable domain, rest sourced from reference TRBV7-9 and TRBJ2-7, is DTGVSQNPRHKITKRGQNVTFRCDPISEHNRLYWYRQTLGQGPEFLTYFQNEAQLEKSRLLSDRFSAERPKGSFSTLEIQRTEQGDSAMYLCASSLWFYEQYFGPGTRLTVT.

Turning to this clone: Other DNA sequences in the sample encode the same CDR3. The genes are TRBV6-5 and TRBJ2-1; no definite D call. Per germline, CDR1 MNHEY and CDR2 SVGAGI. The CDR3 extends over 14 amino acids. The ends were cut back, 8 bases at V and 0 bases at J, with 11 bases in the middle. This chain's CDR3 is CASASGNSYNEQFF. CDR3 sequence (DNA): TGTGCCAGCGCGAGTGGGAACTCCTACAATGAGCAGTTCTTC.

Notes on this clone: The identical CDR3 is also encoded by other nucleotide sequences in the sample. For the CDR3, the DNA is TGTGCCAGCAGCGTCGGGGGGTCCTACGAGCAGTACTTC. Translating gives CASSVGGSYEQYF. The genes are TRBV9 and TRBJ2-7; TRBD2 matches 7 bases. V was clipped by 2 bases and J by 1 base; unmatched bases: 0. CDR3 size: 13 residues. The germline CDR1 and CDR2 sequences are SGDLS and YYNGEE.

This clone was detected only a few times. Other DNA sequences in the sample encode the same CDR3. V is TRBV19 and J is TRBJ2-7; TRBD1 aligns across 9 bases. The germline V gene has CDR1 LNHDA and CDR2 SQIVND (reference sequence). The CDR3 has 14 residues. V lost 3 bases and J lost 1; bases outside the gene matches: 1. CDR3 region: CASSIGTGSYEQYF. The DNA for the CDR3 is TGTGCCAGTAGTATCGGGACAGGGTCCTACGAGCAGTACTTC.

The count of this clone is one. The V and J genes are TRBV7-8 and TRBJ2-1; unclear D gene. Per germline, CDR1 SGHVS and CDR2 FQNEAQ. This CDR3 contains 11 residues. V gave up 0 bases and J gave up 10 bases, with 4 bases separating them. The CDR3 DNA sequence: TGTGCCAGCAGCTTAGCTCAGGAGCAGTTCTTC. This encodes CASSLAQEQFF.

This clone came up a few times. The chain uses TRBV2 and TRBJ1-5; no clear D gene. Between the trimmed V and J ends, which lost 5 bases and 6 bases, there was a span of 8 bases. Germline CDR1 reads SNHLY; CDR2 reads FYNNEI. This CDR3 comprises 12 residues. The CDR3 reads CASSLRSQPQHF. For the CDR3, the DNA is TGTGCCAGCAGTCTAAGGAGTCAGCCCCAGCATTTT.

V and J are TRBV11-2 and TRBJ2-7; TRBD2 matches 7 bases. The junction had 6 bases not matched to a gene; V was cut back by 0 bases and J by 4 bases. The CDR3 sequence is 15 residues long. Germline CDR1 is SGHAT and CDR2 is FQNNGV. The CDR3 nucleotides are TGTGCCAGCAGCTTAGAGGGGGGGGTCCTTTACGAGCAGTACTTC. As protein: CASSLEGGVLYEQYF.

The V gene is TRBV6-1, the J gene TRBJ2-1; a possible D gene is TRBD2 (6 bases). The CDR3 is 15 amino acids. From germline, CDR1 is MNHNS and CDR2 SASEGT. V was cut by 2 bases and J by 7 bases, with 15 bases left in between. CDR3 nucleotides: TGTGCCAGCAGTGAATGGGTGGGGGGTGAGAATGAGCAGTTCTTC. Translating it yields CASSEWVGGENEQFF.

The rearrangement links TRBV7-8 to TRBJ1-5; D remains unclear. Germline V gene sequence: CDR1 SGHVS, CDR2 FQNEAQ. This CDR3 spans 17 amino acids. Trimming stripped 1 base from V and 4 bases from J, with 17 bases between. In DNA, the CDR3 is TGTGCCAGCAGCTTAGGGCAGGTATCAAGCCCTAATCAGCCCCAGCATTTT. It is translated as CASSLGQVSSPNQPQHF.

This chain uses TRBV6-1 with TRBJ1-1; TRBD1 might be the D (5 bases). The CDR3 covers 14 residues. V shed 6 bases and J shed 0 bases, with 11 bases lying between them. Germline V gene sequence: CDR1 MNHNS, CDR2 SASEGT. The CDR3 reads CASSARGMNTEAFF. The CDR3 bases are TGTGCCAGCAGCGCTCGGGGGATGAACACTGAAGCTTTCTTT.

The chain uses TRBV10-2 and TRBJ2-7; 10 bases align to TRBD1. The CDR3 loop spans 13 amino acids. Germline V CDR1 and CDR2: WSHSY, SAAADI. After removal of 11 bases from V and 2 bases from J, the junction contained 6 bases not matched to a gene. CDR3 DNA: TGCGCCGCAAGACAGGGGGCGACCTACGAGCAGTACTTC. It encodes CAARQGATYEQYF.